This TCR beta chain emerged from a study of OX40 agonist ivuxolimab in advanced cancers. Study-level background: Prior anti-PD-1, anti-PD-L1 or anti-CTLA-4 therapy was allowed; about 39% had some. The study's findings and limits: On average, a greater number of expanded clones characterised CD8+ T cells relative to CD4+.

Clones were read by immunoSEQ multiplex PCR, and TCRdb kept only the in-frame ones, dropping some. The table includes about 62,000 clones, 85% detected once. As concerns this clone: The antigen is not known.

The TCR was taken from an adult with an advanced solid tumor such as melanoma, head and neck, liver or kidney cancer. The sample here was CD4+ or CD8+ T cells sorted from blood, taken in a trial of the OX40 agonist ivuxolimab.

The CDR3 nucleotides are TGCGCCAGCAGCCAAGTCCCTCTGGGGGAAGAGACCCAGTACTTC. This gives the protein CASSQVPLGEETQYF. The rearrangement joins TRBV4-1 to TRBJ2-5, with D perhaps matching TRBD1 or TRBD2 (5 bases each). The germline V gene has CDR1 MGHRA and CDR2 YSYEKL. V lost 1 base, J lost 3 bases, and 12 bases lay in between. CDR3 length equals 15 residues.